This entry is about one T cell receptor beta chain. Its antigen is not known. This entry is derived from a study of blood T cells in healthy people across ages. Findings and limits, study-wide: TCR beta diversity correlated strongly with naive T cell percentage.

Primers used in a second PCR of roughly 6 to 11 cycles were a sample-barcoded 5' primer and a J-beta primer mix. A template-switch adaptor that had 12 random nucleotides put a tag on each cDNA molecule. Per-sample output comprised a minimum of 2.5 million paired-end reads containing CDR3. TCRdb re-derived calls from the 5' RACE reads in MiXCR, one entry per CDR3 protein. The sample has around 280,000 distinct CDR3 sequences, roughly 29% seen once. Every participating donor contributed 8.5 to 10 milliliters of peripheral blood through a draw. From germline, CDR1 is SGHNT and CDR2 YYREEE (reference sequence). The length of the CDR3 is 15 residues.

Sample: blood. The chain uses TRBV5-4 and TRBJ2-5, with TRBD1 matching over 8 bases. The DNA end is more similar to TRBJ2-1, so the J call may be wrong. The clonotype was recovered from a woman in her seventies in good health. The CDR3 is CASSPRTGMGNEQFF. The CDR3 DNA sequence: TGTGCCAGCAGCCCAAGGACAGGGATGGGAAATGAGCAGTTCTTC.